A selection of T cell receptor beta chains follows, all from one sample in a study of OX40 agonist ivuxolimab in advanced cancers. The method was immunoSEQ multiplex PCR; TCRdb's version includes in-frame clones alone and lacks a portion of them. Of about 64,000 clones listed, 88% were seen once; the top ten hold approximately 0.67%. The sequencing used CD4+ or CD8+ T cells sorted from blood, collected in a trial of the OX40 agonist ivuxolimab. These TCRs come from an adult with an advanced solid tumor such as melanoma, head and neck, liver or kidney cancer. The CDR3 runs from the conserved cysteine through the conserved F or W. A D gene is named only where the DNA matches it firmly. For some rows the clone size is stated as once, few or many, or as a class when expanded; others skip it.

J gene | D gene | clone size | V gene | CDR3 DNA | CDR3 protein
TRBJ2-5 | TRBD1 | - | TRBV2 | TGTGCCAGCAGTGCCGACAGGGTACAGTACTTC | CASSADRVQYF
TRBJ2-1 | - | - | TRBV7-2 | TGTGCCAGCAGCTCGGAGTGGGGGGAGCAGTTCTTC | CASSSEWGEQFF
TRBJ2-1 | - | once | TRBV10-1 | TGCGCCAGCAGTGAGTCGGGGCGGAATGAGCAGTTCTTC | CASSESGRNEQFF
TRBJ1-1 | - | - | TRBV29-1 | TGCAGCGTTGTTGTAGGAGGGAACACTGAAGCTTTCTTT | CSVVVGGNTEAFF
TRBJ2-5 | TRBD1 | - | TRBV28 | TGTGCCAGCAGTATTAGGGACAGGGACCGCAAAGAGACCCAGTACTTC | CASSIRDRDRKETQYF
TRBJ2-5 | - | - | TRBV19 | TGTGCCAGTAGTACCCTGAGGGGCTTTGAGACCCAGTACTTC | CASSTLRGFETQYF
TRBJ2-2 | TRBD2 | - | TRBV27 | TGTGCCAGCAGTTTAGAGGGACTAGCGGGAGGTTACACCGGGGAGCTGTTTTTT | CASSLEGLAGGYTGELFF
TRBJ2-4 | TRBD2 | - | TRBV28 | TGTGCCAGCGACCGGGGGGGGCGGCCCCTGGCCAAAAACATTCAGTACTTC | CASDRGGRPLAKNIQYF
TRBJ2-3 | - | - | TRBV7-3 | TGTGCCAGCAGCTCCGGACAGCCCGGGGATACGCAGTATTTT | CASSSGQPGDTQYF
TRBJ1-2 | - | - | TRBV10-3 | TGTGCCATCAGCCCGATGGACACTTCGGGGTATGGCTACACCTTC | CAISPMDTSGYGYTF
TRBJ1-4 | - | - | TRBV30 | TGTGCCTGGAGTGTTTGGGGGGTGGAAGATGAAAAACTGTTTTTT | CAWSVWGVEDEKLFF
TRBJ2-2 | - | - | TRBV6-1 | TGTGCCAGCAGTGAAGTCCGCAACACCGGGGAGCTGTTTTTT | CASSEVRNTGELFF
TRBJ2-7 | - | once | TRBV6-5 | TGTGCCAGCAGTTCGGGACACCCTTCCTACGAGCAGTACTTC | CASSSGHPSYEQYF
TRBJ2-1 | TRBD2 | - | TRBV18 | TGTGCCAGCTCACCGACGGGACTAGCGGTTAACAATGAGCAGTTCTTC | CASSPTGLAVNNEQFF
TRBJ1-4 | TRBD1 | few | TRBV11-3 | TGTGCCAGCAGCTCGCGGGGACAGGGGAGTGAAAAACTGTTTTTT | CASSSRGQGSEKLFF
TRBJ2-2 | - | - | TRBV12-1 | TGTGCCAGCAGCCATAGTAACGGTTCCCCTGGGACAGGGGGTTTCTTTAGTACCGGGGAGCTGTTTTTT | CASSHSNGSPGTGGFFSTGELFF
TRBJ1-1 | - | - | TRBV28 | TGTGCCAGCAGTGCCTCAGGGGAGGGTGCCACTGAAGCTTTCTTT | CASSASGEGATEAFF
TRBJ2-3 | TRBD2 | - | TRBV28 | TGTGCCAGCAGTAGCGGGAGGGGCATAGATACGCAGTATTTT | CASSSGRGIDTQYF
TRBJ2-5 | TRBD2 | - | TRBV7-9 | TGTGCCAGCAGCTTAGCTAGCGGGATCCAAGAGACCCAGTACTTC | CASSLASGIQETQYF
TRBJ2-5 | - | - | TRBV5-1 | TGCGCCAGCCGCCCCTTGGGGGACCAAGAGACCCAGTACTTC | CASRPLGDQETQYF
TRBJ2-6 | - | - | TRBV7-3 | TGTGCCAGCAGCCGAGGATCCTCTGGGGCCAACGTCCTGACTTTC | CASSRGSSGANVLTF
TRBJ1-4 | - | - | TRBV29-1 | TGCAGCGCGGGGTGGCGGGAAAAACTGTTTTTT | CSAGWREKLFF
TRBJ2-7 | - | - | TRBV2 | TGTGCCAGCAGTGAAGTCCCGGGGGCGGAGTACGAGCAGTACTTC | CASSEVPGAEYEQYF
TRBJ1-2 | - | - | TRBV6-5 | TGTGCCAGCAGTTACTCGCTGAAGTACTATGGCTACACCTTC | CASSYSLKYYGYTF
TRBJ2-3 | TRBD2 | - | TRBV27 | TGTGCCAGCAAAAGGGGACTAGCCACAGATACGCAGTATTTT | CASKRGLATDTQYF
TRBJ2-1 | - | few | TRBV19 | TGTGCCAGTGGCCTTGGGACCCTTGGTGGAGAGCAGTTCTTC | CASGLGTLGGEQFF
TRBJ2-7 | - | - | TRBV11-2 | TGTGCCAGCAGCTTAGACCCGGGAAAAGACTACGAGCAGTACTTC | CASSLDPGKDYEQYF
TRBJ2-2 | TRBD2 | - | TRBV5-4 | TGTGCCAGCAGCTCGAGACTAGCGGAAAACACCGGGGAGCTGTTTTTT | CASSSRLAENTGELFF
TRBJ2-2 | - | - | TRBV30 | TGTGCCTGGGGGGGGCTTGGAACCACCGGGGAGCTGTTTTTT | CAWGGLGTTGELFF
TRBJ2-5 | TRBD2 | - | TRBV2 | TGTGCCAGCACATGGCGGGAGCTGGCCCAAGAGACCCAGTACTTC | CASTWRELAQETQYF